Each of the 10 T cell receptor beta chains below was sequenced from the same sample in a study of OX40 agonist ivuxolimab in advanced cancers. Method: immunoSEQ multiplex PCR; TCRdb's copy keeps in-frame clones and lacks some. This table has under 80,000 clones, over 75% appearing once. The sample was CD4+ or CD8+ T cells sorted from blood, taken in a trial of the OX40 agonist ivuxolimab. These receptors all come from an adult with an advanced solid tumor such as melanoma, head and neck, liver or kidney cancer.

The rearrangement joins TRBV4-1 to TRBJ1-2; TRBD1 aligns across 10 bases. V gave up 2 bases and J gave up 4 bases; unmatched junction bases: 10. This CDR3 comprises 17 residues. Germline V lookup: CDR1 MGHRA, CDR2 YSYEKL. CDR3 amino acids: CASSQTGTGVSAYGYTF. DNA of the CDR3: TGCGCCAGCAGCCAAACCGGGACAGGGGTTTCAGCCTATGGCTACACCTTC.

The chain carries TRBV11-3 and TRBJ2-1, with 7 bases fitting TRBD2. The germline V gene encodes CDR1 SGHNT and CDR2 YENEEA. The length of the CDR3 is 17 residues. V lost 1 base, J lost 5 bases, and 11 bases stayed unmatched. CDR3: CASSLGLAGERNNEQFF. The CDR3, as DNA: TGTGCCAGCAGCTTAGGACTAGCCGGGGAAAGGAACAATGAGCAGTTCTTC.

J is TRBJ2-5 and V is TRBV10-2; D possibly corresponds to TRBD2 (6 bases). Germline CDR1 reads WSHSY; CDR2 reads SAAADI. V lost 5 bases, J lost 1 base, and 17 bases lay in between. The CDR3 is made up of 16 amino acids. The CDR3 loop is CASSPPTMGGQETQYF. CDR3 nucleotides: TGCGCCAGCAGTCCACCCACCATGGGGGGCCAAGAGACCCAGTACTTC.

For the CDR3, the DNA is TGTGCCAGCAGCCGGGACAGGTGGAATTCACCCCTCCACTTT. Translation: CASSRDRWNSPLHF. This rearrangement joins TRBV28 to TRBJ1-6; TRBD1 aligns across 8 bases. The CDR3 consists of 14 residues. V dropped 6 bases and J dropped 7; count of bases not matched to a gene: 5. CDR1 and CDR2 from the germline V gene are MDHEN and SYDVKM.

The rearrangement joins TRBV28 to TRBJ1-2, with D perhaps TRBD1 (5 bases). V was clipped by 3 bases and J by 7 bases, with 6 bases between them. The germline V gene encodes CDR1 MDHEN and CDR2 SYDVKM. CDR3 size: 11 residues. As DNA, the CDR3 is TGTGCCAGCAGTTTTGGGGGTGGCTACACCTTC. Protein: CASSFGGGYTF.

This chain uses TRBV11-2 with TRBJ1-6; perhaps TRBD1 as D (5 bases). CDR1 is SGHAT, CDR2 FQNNGV, per germline. The length of the CDR3 is 15 residues. Trimming removed 0 bases at V and 7 bases at J, with 10 bases between. Written as DNA, the CDR3 is TGTGCCAGCAGCTTAGAGGCCAGGGCCAATTCACCCCTCCACTTT. It specifies CASSLEARANSPLHF.

This chain links TRBV10-3 with TRBJ2-1, with 9 bases identical to TRBD2. Per germline, CDR1 ENHRY and CDR2 SYGVKD. The CDR3 is 16 amino acids. Losses at the gene ends were 4 bases for V and 6 bases for J; bases not matched to a gene: 10. Here the CDR3 reads CAISGASGMLSNEQFF. The CDR3 coding sequence is TGTGCCATCAGTGGGGCTAGCGGGATGTTATCCAATGAGCAGTTCTTC.

The chain employs TRBV23-1 and TRBJ2-3, with D perhaps matching TRBD2 (5 bases). TRBV23-1 carries the ORF label, with uncertain function. This CDR3 is built from 16 residues. Between the trimmed V and J ends, which lost 1 base and 4 bases, there was a span of 15 bases. The CDR3 spells CASSQLPGGGPDTQYF. Written as DNA, the CDR3 is TGCGCCAGCAGTCAATTGCCAGGAGGAGGTCCAGATACGCAGTATTTT.

The chain employs TRBV5-1 and TRBJ1-1; a possible D gene is TRBD1 (5 bases). V gave up 2 bases and J gave up 4 bases, with 18 bases separating them. CDR3 length: 16 amino acids. From germline, CDR1 is SGHRS and CDR2 YFSETQ. The DNA of the CDR3 is TGCGCCAGCAGCTTATCTCGGACATCAACGGGCACTGAAGCTTTCTTT. Encoded protein: CASSLSRTSTGTEAFF.

The chain joins TRBV19 to TRBJ2-1; maybe TRBD2 (7 bases). V was trimmed by 8 bases and J by 1 base, leaving 18 bases between them. This CDR3 is 16 amino acids long. Germline V gene lookup returns CDR1 LNHDA and CDR2 SQIVND (reference sequence). CDR3 region: CASLAGVGRSYNEQFF. The CDR3 bases are TGTGCCAGTCTCGCAGGGGTCGGGAGGTCCTACAATGAGCAGTTCTTC.